This T cell receptor beta chain came from a study of cytomegalovirus exposure and HLA in healthy donors (dated by TCRdb to the late 2010s). Turning to the overall study: An earlier analysis of approximately 640 of the donors reported 250 to 300 Gb of sequence data and roughly 110 million unique TCR beta sequences from some 180 million T cells. An early release that covered about 600 HLA-typed donors contained 250 to 350 gigabases of sequencing data and 75 million to 100 million unique TCR sequences. Of the roughly 410 genotyped donors, 81% were placed in the genetic ancestry cluster associated with self-reported Caucasian donors. The study aimed to test whether cataloging public T cell receptors could reveal signatures of past pathogen exposure. The T cell repertoires of 666 subjects were profiled by immunosequencing and related to cytomegalovirus serostatus. A separate validation cohort of some 130 different subjects was used in addition to the 666-subject first cohort. High-throughput TCR immunosequencing, statistical association of individual TCRs with disease status, and machine learning were combined to predict cytomegalovirus infection status. A later analysis re-examined previously published TCR beta repertoires from just over 650 donors and added high-resolution HLA genotyping to investigate patterns of TCR occurrence. The later analysis used no new phenotypic data to find candidate immune exposures, relying instead on TCR beta sequences and their occurrence across donors. An earlier analysis of approximately 580 of the donors used high-throughput TCR beta sequencing to judge whether each TCR beta V gene segment behaved as functional or pseudogenic. Donor age, sex, ethnicity and CMV serostatus were compiled alongside the repertoire data. Genome-wide SNP genotypes for about 55% of the 666 donors were used in a later genetic analysis, which treated that subset as a discovery cohort. All discovery cohort repertoires had been generated using a single sequencing platform. Both class I and class II loci were covered by HLA typing, at four-digit resolution. The number of typed donors differed by locus: about 620-640 for A, B, C, DRB1 and DQB1; 500 to 550 for DQA1; 606 for DPA1; and roughly 490 for DPB1. Roughly five DR-DQ haplotypes were handled as single units for association and clustering because linkage in the cohort was strong. On average, 235,054 unique TCR beta nucleotide sequences were sequenced per donor among more than 350 genotyped donors of the cohort, with about 19% of those sequences being non-productive. What the research found in general, with its limitations: In an earlier analysis of some 540 of the donors, most TCR beta V segments appeared in productive rearrangements about 87% or about 30% of the time, broadly matching IMGT annotations. This cohort had only TCR beta chains sequenced, and the lack of alpha or paired-chain data limited which features could be detected. The study listed 164 TCR beta chains as associated with cytomegalovirus. In a later analysis, several top co-occurrence clusters were reported to appear linked to parvovirus B19, influenza, CMV and Epstein-Barr virus. Three of the identified cytomegalovirus-associated TCR beta chains were confirmed in vitro to be specific for cytomegalovirus antigens. While some public TCRs were present in many individuals, most TCR sequences turned up only very rarely across donors. Presence/absence analyses assumed roughly uniform sequencing depth across donors, an assumption that may not hold. The only immune exposure information available for the cohort was CMV serostatus. It was suggested by the authors that the approach could potentially be generalized to other disease states and immunological phenotypes. Cytomegalovirus status was reported to be diagnosed by the classifier with high specificity and sensitivity in both the original and validation cohorts. A later analysis associated 16,951 TCR beta sequences with specific HLA alleles at a false discovery rate of 0.05. Most CMV-associated TCR beta chains appeared to be HLA-restricted in a later analysis, and the HLA associations seemed to be driven largely by CMV exposure. Because counts were too low, fewer than 20 rarely observed V segments, including chromosome 9 orphons, were excluded from the earlier analysis of about 500 of the donors. An association between a missense DCLRE1C variant and V-gene and J-gene trimming of TCR beta chains was found in a later genetic analysis and replicated in an independent cohort. Linkage disequilibrium might explain the correlated functional status among segregating V segments, but an unknown experimental factor could not be ruled out. Some IMGT-functional V segments, including TRBV6-2 and TRBV6-3, could not be distinguished by the 87-base-pair reads and were therefore excluded. A cluster of highly shared sequence variants was judged likely to represent a technical artifact of the sequencing pipeline. When HLA alleles, especially DR and DQ, strongly co-occurred, TCR associations were difficult to assign to individual alleles. According to a later analysis, TCR association rates differed among HLA loci, with DRB1 alleles showing the most associated TCRs and HLA-C alleles showing the fewest. Because HLA typing was unavailable for some donors at each locus, only the typed subset was used in association tests. Compared with the roughly 700-donor mean, donors in an Asian-associated ancestry cluster had fewer N-insertions in productive TCRs, according to a later genetic analysis. In a later analysis, HLA-associated TCR beta chains showed more clonal expansion and lower generation probabilities than non-associated chains that were equally common. A further reported finding was that TCR beta sequences accurately predicted the HLA-A and HLA-B alleles for most subjects in the first cohort.

The cohort comprised fewer than 750 healthy bone marrow donors. At the time of sampling, every cohort member was nominally healthy, though immune exposures that went unrecorded were likely present. The donor was CMV seropositive and belonged to the group of 250 to 300 seropositive cohort members. Each donor provided a peripheral blood sample, and peripheral blood mononuclear cells were used for TCR beta sequencing. The Qiagen DNeasy Blood Extraction Kit was used to extract genomic DNA from the blood cell samples. About this clone itself: This receptor's antigen is unknown. Base qualities are missing; no much larger clone stands one base away.

CDR1 and CDR2, per the germline V gene, are SGDLS and YYNGEE. V is cut back by 4 bases and J by 5 bases, with 8 bases in the junction unmatched. The CDR3 spans 17 residues, from the cysteine through the phenylalanine. Just CDR3 DNA is preserved here, 51 bases in frame from base 1. Libraries were prepared through the immunoSEQ multiplex PCR assay. The multiplex PCR relied on a mix of 60 forward primers for TCR Vbeta segments and 13 reverse primers for TCR Jbeta segments. Amplification of the CDR3 region of rearranged TCR beta genes was performed with a multiplex PCR assay on genomic DNA. On the Illumina HiSeq System, the amplified TCR beta libraries were sequenced as 87-base-pair reads. Under the source paper's analysis protocol: In a later analysis, tens of millions of unique TCR beta chains were counted across the approximately 640 repertoires, and approximately 9.9 million of these chains were shared by at least two donors. Raw reads were error-corrected and collapsed into unique sequences with a nearest-neighbor algorithm that merged closely related sequences to remove PCR and sequencing errors. V, D and J gene segments were assigned by aligning CDR3 sequences to IMGT reference sequences. For a sequence to be retained, at least a six-nucleotide match to both a V gene segment and a J gene segment was required. Rearrangements were called productive when the CDR3 lacked stop codons and stayed in frame with V and J; all others were non-productive. CDR3 was defined according to IMGT convention as the region running from the second conserved V-encoded cysteine to the conserved J-encoded phenylalanine. Sequences without an unambiguous match to a single V gene segment were excluded from the earlier analysis of about 640 of the donors. An earlier analysis of several hundred of the donors called V segments functional above 56.7% productive rearrangements and segregating when the between-donor standard deviation exceeded 5%. A statistical classification framework was built to diagnose cytomegalovirus status from the catalog of TCR beta chain sequences. V and J gene assignment, in a later analysis, came from comparing TCR nucleotide sequences with IMGT/GENE-DB human TR gene sequences. In a later analysis, CDR3 sequences and most-parsimonious VDJ recombination scenarios were assigned using the TCRdist pipeline. In a later analysis, every TCR beta chain was defined by the combination of its CDR3 amino acid sequence and its V-gene family, and reads without a unique V-gene family were dropped. As a way to deal with suspected cross-contamination and a sequencing artifact, a later analysis dropped 450 to 600 nucleotide sequences that were highly shared and had low generation probability. In a later analysis, a clonal expansion index for each public chain was calculated from normalized within-repertoire ranks of inferred template counts. Generation probabilities in a later analysis came from a VDJ recombination model fitted to out-of-frame rearrangements, and those results were checked against IGoR. A later analysis scored TCR-TCR, TCR-HLA and TCR-CMV co-occurrence with hypergeometric tests, applying a repertoire-size bias correction to TCR pairs. In a later analysis, false discovery rates were estimated by permuting HLA or CMV assignments 20 times. In a later analysis, co-occurring TCRs were grouped with DBSCAN, and TCRdist sequence similarity was added when clustering was performed within HLA-allele-positive subsets. For co-occurrence clustering, repertoires with fewer than 30,000 or more than 120,000 public chains were excluded, along with 4 to 6 repertoires with anomalous nucleotide sharing. TCRdb stores this immuneACCESS table with in-frame sequences only. Part of the clones is absent; in the studies checked, under half of the shortfall reflects unresolved V genes, and no reason is known for the rest. The DNA was the basis for D and trimming; V, J and clone size are from that table. The sample profile shows 150,000 or so clones; 60% to 80% of them were found once. Around 2.1% of the sample is held by the ten biggest clonotypes.

This TCR came from a man aged 50-59 years in good health and CMV-seropositive. The chain joins TRBV9 to TRBJ2-3, with 15 bases in between that match TRBD2. Material: PBMCs. The DNA sequence follows: TGTGCCAGCAGCTCCCGGACTAGCGGGGGGGCATTAGATACGCAGTATTTT. Its product reads: CASSSRTSGGALDTQYF.